The sequence of this TCR beta chain was determined in a study of CD8 T cells in Susac syndrome. The RNA, roughly 0.5 to 1 ug, was put through reverse transcription using random hexamers. TCRdb passed the immunoSEQ multiplex PCR reads through MiXCR, listing each CDR3 protein once. The repertoire has 150,000 to 190,000 distinct CDR3 sequences, nearly 97% of them found once; the top ten carry around 0.15%. This clonotype has just one count. Germline V gene sequence: CDR1 SQVTM, CDR2 ANQGSEA. The CDR3 is made up of 11 amino acids. V dropped 5 bases and J dropped 3 bases, with 8 bases sitting between them.

The J gene is TRBJ2-7, the V gene TRBV29-1; no firm D call. What was sequenced was CD8+ T cells from PBMCs. This receptor was obtained from a human donor with multiple sclerosis. The CDR3 nucleotides are TGCAGCGTTTCGGACGGCTACGAGCAGTACGTC. Amino acids: CSVSDGYEQYV.